This TCR beta chain was captured by sequencing in a study of blood T cell repertoires in COVID-19. Study-level information: Italy, Spain and the United States were the sources of the convalescent and acute COVID-19 samples. In each case, the material was cDNA or gDNA derived from T cells, B-cell-depleted T cells, or PBMCs.

Original analysis: Amplification from reference gene primers served as the basis for estimated nucleated cell counts. Measured with immunoSEQ multiplex PCR; TCRdb has only the in-frame clones, and not every one. V, J and clone size reflect that table, while D and trimming were determined from the DNA. The top ten clones hold 15% to 20% of a sample with about 120,000 clones, approximately 90% of them seen once. This CDR3 has 12 amino acids. Germline CDR1 reads SGHDT; CDR2 reads YYEEEE. Trimming cost V 4 bases and J 15 bases, with 17 bases left between them. V is TRBV5-6 and J is TRBJ2-1; D might be TRBD2 (7 bases). This clonotype was obtained from a human donor with acute or convalescent COVID-19. The donor label of this sample is uncertain. Sequencing was carried out using peripheral blood. CDR3 sequence reads: CASSQQGGPPFF. CDR3 DNA sequence: TGTGCCAGCAGCCAACAGGGAGGGCCGCCGTTCTTC.